The 32 T cell receptor beta chains presented below share a single source sample, sequenced in a study of CD8 T cells in Susac syndrome. Reverse transcription of roughly 0.45 to 1 ug RNA was performed with random hexamers. A single record per CDR3 protein comes from TCRdb applying MiXCR to the immunoSEQ multiplex PCR reads. The sample contains around 80,000 distinct CDR3 sequences, about 96% of which appear only once. Material: CD8+ T cells from PBMCs. The receptor set was obtained from a human donor with Susac syndrome.

This clonotype was seen once. V gene TRBV27 combines with J gene TRBJ1-6; D is perhaps TRBD1 (5 bases). The CDR3 totals 15 residues. V was trimmed by 5 bases and J by 3 bases, leaving 11 bases between them. Looked up from germline, CDR1 is MNHEY and CDR2 is SMNVEV (reference sequence). CDR3 sequence: CASSLRQNYNSPLHF. CDR3 sequence (DNA): TGTGCCAGCAGTCTACGACAGAACTATAATTCACCCCTCCACTTT.

CDR3 DNA sequence: TGTGCCAGCAGCTTAGGCCGAGGACTAGCGGACAATGAGCAGTTCTTC. Amino acid sequence: CASSLGRGLADNEQFF. This rearrangement joins TRBV11-2 to TRBJ2-1; 10 bases match TRBD2. Germline trimming cut 1 base from V and 5 bases from J; bases unmatched to any gene: 5. The CDR3 is 16 amino acids. The germline gives CDR1 SGHAT, CDR2 FQNNGV.

This rearrangement joins TRBV7-8 to TRBJ2-3; 8 nucleotides match TRBD1. J gave up 3 bases and V 3 bases, and 11 bases lay outside the gene matches. Per the germline V gene, CDR1 is SGHVS and CDR2 is FQNEAQ. The CDR3 is 17 residues long. CDR3 in DNA: TGTGCCAGCAGCTTCGGACAGGGAATTATAAGTACAGATACGCAGTATTTT. Translated, it gives CASSFGQGIISTDTQYF.

CDR3 in DNA: TGCAGCGCGACAGGGGGGGAAGAGACCCAGTACTTC. Its protein is CSATGGEETQYF. The chain couples TRBV20-1 to TRBJ2-5, with 9 bases matching TRBD1. Germline loops: CDR1 DFQATT, CDR2 SNEGSKA (reference sequence). CDR3 length: 12 residues.

The DNA of the CDR3 is TGTGCCAGCAGTCCTCTGGCCACAGGGCGGTATGAGCAGTTCTTC. Translated, it gives CASSPLATGRYEQFF. V is TRBV6-2 or TRBV6-3 and J is TRBJ2-1, with D possibly TRBD1 on 6 matching bases. The CDR3 is 15 amino acids. V lost 5 bases, J lost 8 bases, and 19 bases lay in between. Germline lookup yields CDR1 MNHEY and CDR2 SVGEGT.

J is TRBJ2-5 and V is TRBV20-1; D may be TRBD2 (6 bases). The CDR3 has 12 residues. Trimming removed 6 bases from V and 2 bases from J, with 10 bases in between. The V gene's germline CDR1 is DFQATT and CDR2 SNEGSKA (reference sequence). The CDR3 bases are TGCAGTGCGATGGGACTTCAAGAGACCCAGTACTTC. This translates into CSAMGLQETQYF.

The V gene is TRBV29-1, the J gene TRBJ2-7, with TRBD2 matching 9 bases. The germline gives CDR1 SQVTM, CDR2 ANQGSEA. After removal of 4 bases from V and 2 bases from J, the junction contained 3 bases not matched to a gene. This CDR3 has 13 residues. Here the CDR3 DNA reads TGCAGCGTTGGGGCGGGAGGGACCTACGAGCAGTACTTC. Translated: CSVGAGGTYEQYF.

The gene calls are TRBV15 and TRBJ2-7; D is perhaps TRBD1 (6 bases). Trimming cost V 3 bases and J 0 bases, with 15 bases left between them. The CDR3 covers 16 residues. The germline gives CDR1 LNHNV, CDR2 YYDKDF (reference sequence). The CDR3 DNA reads as TGTGCCACCAGCAGGGTTACAGGGCCCTACTCCTACGAGCAGTACTTC. As protein: CATSRVTGPYSYEQYF. The whole variable domain, filled in from reference TRBV15 and TRBJ2-7, reads DAMVIQNPRYQVTQFGKPVTLSCSQTLNHNVMYWYQQKSSQAPKLLFHYYDKDFNNEADTPDNFQSRRPNTSFCFLDIRSPGLGDTAMYLCATSRVTGPYSYEQYFGPGTRLTVT.

This clonotype was recorded only once. The chain joins TRBV29-1 to TRBJ1-1; D unresolved. Trimming pared 1 base from V and 8 bases from J, leaving 5 bases between. In germline, CDR1 is SQVTM, CDR2 ANQGSEA. There are 10 residues in the CDR3. CDR3 nucleotides: TGCAGCGTTGAAGGCCGGGAAGCTTTCTTT. It encodes CSVEGREAFF.

The chain joins TRBV4-2 to TRBJ1-2, with D perhaps TRBD1 (5 bases). Germline V gene lookup returns CDR1 LGHNA and CDR2 YNFKEQ. CDR3 length: 17 residues. The V end was cut by 4 bases, the J end by 8 bases, with 26 bases between. The CDR3 spells CASSPRLAGDPLRGYTF. CDR3 DNA: TGTGCCAGCAGCCCGCGCTTGGCTGGGGACCCTTTGAGAGGCTACACCTTC.

This chain joins TRBV14 and TRBJ2-5, with TRBD1 as a possible D gene (6 bases). CDR1 SGHDN and CDR2 FVKESK come from the germline V gene. V was trimmed by 3 bases and J by 0 bases, leaving 11 bases between them. The CDR3 totals 15 residues. The CDR3 sequence: CASSQYQGYQETQYF. For the CDR3, the DNA is TGTGCCAGCAGCCAGTACCAGGGGTACCAAGAGACCCAGTACTTC.

The CDR3 is CASTPGVMYTEAFF. The DNA for the CDR3 is TGTGCCAGCACCCCCGGGGTTATGTACACTGAAGCTTTCTTT. The chain joins TRBV28 to TRBJ1-1; D remains ambiguous. Germline V gene sequence: CDR1 MDHEN, CDR2 SYDVKM. CDR3 length: 14 amino acids. V shed 7 bases and J shed 3 bases, with 15 bases lying between them.

V and J are TRBV5-1 and TRBJ2-5; D perhaps matches TRBD1 (6 bases). Germline CDR1 is SGHRS and CDR2 is YFSETQ. The V end lost 0 bases, the J end lost 0 bases, and 9 bases lay between the germline ends. The length of the CDR3 is 15 residues. Written as DNA, the CDR3 is TGCGCCAGCAGCTTGGTCCCAGGGGACCAAGAGACCCAGTACTTC. Its protein is CASSLVPGDQETQYF. The whole variable domain, filled in from reference TRBV5-1 and TRBJ2-5, reads KAGVTQTPRYLIKTRGQQVTLSCSPISGHRSVSWYQQTPGQGLQFLFEYFSETQRNKGNFPGRFSGRQFSNSRSEMNVSTLELGDSALYLCASSLVPGDQETQYFGPGTRLLVL.

V and J are TRBV28 and TRBJ2-3; 9 nucleotides match TRBD1. CDR1 MDHEN and CDR2 SYDVKM come from the germline V gene. CDR3 size: 15 residues. The junction had 4 bases not matched to a gene; V was cut back by 5 bases and J by 1 base. The CDR3 DNA follows: TGTGCCAGCAGTAGTCGGGACAGGGGCACAGATACGCAGTATTTT. Its protein product is CASSSRDRGTDTQYF.

The rearrangement links TRBV5-4 to TRBJ2-3; TRBD2 agrees at 16 bases. With V trimmed by 5 bases and J by 5 bases, 2 bases remained unmatched. The CDR3 has 15 residues. Germline CDR1 is SGHNT and CDR2 is YYREEE (reference sequence). Here the CDR3 DNA reads TGTGCCAGCAGGGGACTAGCGGGGGGGCAAGATACGCAGTATTTT. Amino acid sequence: CASRGLAGGQDTQYF.

The V call is TRBV11-1, the J call TRBJ2-6, with 7 nucleotides matching TRBD2. There are 20 residues in the CDR3. From germline, CDR1 is SGHAT and CDR2 FQDESV (reference sequence). Losses at the gene ends were 2 bases for V and 7 bases for J; bases not matched to a gene: 20. DNA of the CDR3: TGTGCCAGCAGCTTATGGGGCCGGCGGGGAGGGCCTGCCCATGCCAACGTCCTGACTTTC. It specifies CASSLWGRRGGPAHANVLTF. The entire variable domain, with the rest obtained from reference TRBV11-1 and TRBJ2-6, is as follows: EAEVAQSPRYKITEKSQAVAFWCDPISGHATLYWYRQILGQGPELLVQFQDESVVDDSQLPKDRFSAERLKGVDSTLKIQPAELGDSAMYLCASSLWGRRGGPAHANVLTFGAGSRLTVL.

The gene calls are TRBV5-6 and TRBJ2-7; no clear D gene. The V gene's germline CDR1 is SGHDT and CDR2 YYEEEE. CDR3 length equals 14 residues. The V gene lost 6 bases and the J gene lost 3 bases, with 16 bases spanning the gap. The CDR3 DNA follows: TGTGCCAGCACCCAAGGGTTACCCGGCTACGAGCAGTACGTC. Its translation: CASTQGLPGYEQYV.

The table lists this clonotype with a count of one. This chain links TRBV3-1 with TRBJ2-3, with a weak D call TRBD2 (6 bases). Between the trimmed V and J ends, which lost 4 bases and 3 bases, there was a span of 11 bases. This CDR3 is 14 amino acids long. CDR1 is LGHDT and CDR2 is YNNKEL in the germline V gene (reference sequence). In nucleotides, the CDR3 is TGTGCCAGCAGCCCTCCCCTAGCGACAGATACGCAGTATTTT. It specifies CASSPPLATDTQYF.

This sequence joins TRBV7-9 and TRBJ2-1; D gene uncertain. Germline V lookup: CDR1 SEHNR, CDR2 FQNEAQ (reference sequence). The CDR3 totals 12 residues. Trimming removed 2 bases from V and 3 bases from J, with 2 bases in between. The CDR3 coding sequence is TGTGCCAGCAGCTTATACTACAATGAGCAGTTCTTC. Its translation: CASSLYYNEQFF.

The chain combines TRBV5-4 with TRBJ2-5; 9 bases map to TRBD2. Germline assignment: CDR1 SGHNT and CDR2 YYREEE (reference sequence). This CDR3 spans 16 amino acids. V lost 1 base and J lost 0; bases outside the gene matches: 4. The CDR3 DNA reads as TGTGCCAGCAGCTTGCAGCTAGCGGGATACCAAGAGACCCAGTACTTC. It codes for CASSLQLAGYQETQYF.

This clonotype was picked up one time. This chain joins TRBV4-3 and TRBJ2-5; 8 bases match TRBD2. The trim removed 3 bases at V and 5 bases at J, leaving 11 bases unmatched. CDR1 is LGHNA, CDR2 YSLEER, per germline. The CDR3 length is 16 residues. This chain's CDR3 is CASSHTGTSGEETQYF. CDR3 coding DNA: TGCGCCAGCAGCCATACCGGGACTAGTGGAGAGGAGACCCAGTACTTC.

This clonotype was seen a single time. The V call is TRBV2, the J call TRBJ2-7; perhaps TRBD1 as D (6 bases). The germline V and J ends were trimmed by 7 bases and 0 bases, with 13 bases remaining between them. The CDR3 runs 14 residues. Germline CDR1 reads SNHLY; CDR2 reads FYNNEI. The CDR3 spells CASIWTESSYEQYF. The CDR3 coding sequence is TGTGCCAGCATATGGACAGAGAGCTCCTACGAGCAGTACTTC.

The gene calls are TRBV24-1 and TRBJ2-5; possible D gene TRBD2, 5 bases. The V gene's germline CDR1 is KGHDR and CDR2 SFDVKD. V lost 3 bases and J 3 bases, leaving 13 bases between the germline ends. The length of the CDR3 is 15 residues. The CDR3 here is CATSDGPEGEETQYF. The CDR3 bases are TGTGCCACCAGTGATGGACCTGAGGGAGAAGAGACCCAGTACTTC.

Regarding this clonotype: Sequence at one end of the junction differs from germline and may be a read error. This rearrangement joins TRBV27 to TRBJ1-2; no firm D call. This CDR3 is built from 20 residues. The V gene's germline CDR1 is MNHEY and CDR2 SMNVEV (reference sequence). DNA of the CDR3: TGTGCCAGCAGCTTATCTCCAGGTCAAGGGCGCAGTACCCCTGACTATGGCTACACCTTC. Its protein product is CASSLSPGQGRSTPDYGYTF.

This chain connects TRBV5-4 to TRBJ2-2; tentatively, D is TRBD2 (6 bases). The CDR3 totals 14 residues. V was clipped by 4 bases and J by 7 bases, with 14 bases between them. Germline loops: CDR1 SGHNT, CDR2 YYREEE (reference sequence). The CDR3 bases are TGTGCCAGCAGCACGGGGGAGTTCCGCGGGGAGCTGTTTTTT. Its translation is CASSTGEFRGELFF.

About this clonotype: The junction shows a germline mismatch at one end, possibly a read error. The chain carries TRBV20-1 and TRBJ1-5; possibly TRBD1 for D (5 bases). Germline loops: CDR1 DFQATT, CDR2 SNEGSKA (reference sequence). This CDR3 contains 13 residues. The CDR3 DNA is TGCAGTGCTCGAGAGAGGGGTACGCAGCCCCAGCATTTT. Amino acids: CSARERGTQPQHF.

The chain uses TRBV5-4 and TRBJ2-3, with D perhaps given as TRBD1 or TRBD2 (5 bases each). Trimming stripped 1 base from V and 4 bases from J, with 10 bases between. Germline CDR1 and CDR2: SGHNT and YYREEE (reference sequence). The CDR3 loop spans 14 amino acids. This chain's CDR3 is CASSLRRGADTQYF. CDR3 coding DNA: TGTGCCAGCAGCTTGCGCCGGGGCGCAGATACGCAGTATTTT. The entire variable domain, with the rest obtained from reference TRBV5-4 and TRBJ2-3, is as follows: ETGVTQSPTHLIKTRGQQVTLRCSSQSGHNTVSWYQQALGQGPQFIFQYYREEENGRGNFPPRFSGLQFPNYSSELNVNALELDDSALYLCASSLRRGADTQYFGPGTRLTVL.

The rearrangement links TRBV5-4 to TRBJ2-1, with 9 bases fitting TRBD2. Germline CDR1 SGHNT, CDR2 YYREEE (reference sequence). The CDR3 has 16 amino acids. V lost 4 bases, J lost 4 bases, and 9 bases stayed unmatched. CDR3 in amino acids: CASSDRVAGVYNEQFF. Here the CDR3 DNA reads TGTGCCAGCAGCGACCGGGTAGCGGGAGTATACAATGAGCAGTTCTTC. Full variable domain (missing parts from reference TRBV5-4 and TRBJ2-1): ETGVTQSPTHLIKTRGQQVTLRCSSQSGHNTVSWYQQALGQGPQFIFQYYREEENGRGNFPPRFSGLQFPNYSSELNVNALELDDSALYLCASSDRVAGVYNEQFFGPGTRLTVL.

The chain couples TRBV4-3 to TRBJ2-1; TRBD1 aligns across 9 bases. The trim removed 2 bases at V and 6 bases at J, leaving 5 bases unmatched. Germline CDR1 LGHNA, CDR2 YSLEER. The CDR3 totals 15 residues. The DNA for the CDR3 is TGCGCCAGCAGCCAACCCGGGACAGGGTTCAATGAGCAGTTCTTC. This codes for CASSQPGTGFNEQFF.

This chain connects TRBV7-8 to TRBJ1-5; D is undetermined. The CDR3 spans 14 residues. The germline CDR1 and CDR2 sequences are SGHVS and FQNEAQ. The V gene lost 5 bases and the J gene lost 4 bases, with 12 bases spanning the gap. The CDR3 sequence: CASSPRWANQPQHF. The CDR3 DNA reads TGTGCCAGCAGCCCTCGGTGGGCTAATCAGCCCCAGCATTTT.

The chain employs TRBV5-1 and TRBJ2-5; D gene unclear. CDR1 is SGHRS, CDR2 YFSETQ, per germline. This CDR3 is 14 amino acids long. The V end lost 0 bases, the J end lost 1 base, and 7 bases lay between the germline ends. The CDR3, as DNA: TGCGCCAGCAGCTTGGGTCTAGGCCAAGAGACCCAGTACTTC. Protein: CASSLGLGQETQYF.

The chain uses TRBV25-1 and TRBJ1-6; possible D gene TRBD1, 5 bases. The V end lost 3 bases, the J end lost 8 bases, and 8 bases lay between the germline ends. Germline V lookup: CDR1 MGHDK, CDR2 SYGVNS. The CDR3 runs 13 residues. The CDR3 protein is CASSDGGYSPLHF. Here the CDR3 DNA reads TGTGCCAGCAGTGATGGGGGGTATTCACCCCTCCACTTT. The whole variable domain, filled in from reference TRBV25-1 and TRBJ1-6, reads EADIYQTPRYLVIGTGKKITLECSQTMGHDKMYWYQQDPGMELHLIHYSYGVNSTEKGDLSSESTVSRIRTEHFPLTLESARPSHTSQYLCASSDGGYSPLHFGNGTRLTVT.